This entry describes one T cell receptor (beta chain). The CDR3 runs 13 residues. Trimming cost V 10 bases and J 0 bases, with 10 bases left between them. In the original workflow: Amplification from reference gene primers served as the basis for estimated nucleated cell counts. Some clones are missing from TCRdb's copy, which holds only in-frame ones; the method was immunoSEQ multiplex PCR. Clone size and V and J calls were adopted from that table, with D and trimming inferred from the DNA. Of under 150,000 clones listed, 88% are singletons. This sample was included in a study of blood T cell repertoires in COVID-19.

The sample consisted of peripheral blood. The source is a man aged 50-59 years with acute or convalescent COVID-19. The chain links TRBV12-3 or TRBV12-4 to TRBJ1-3, with D maybe TRBD1 (5 bases). This chain's CDR3 is CATKQGSGNTIYF. CDR3 in DNA: TGTGCCACCAAGCAGGGCTCTGGAAACACCATATATTTT.